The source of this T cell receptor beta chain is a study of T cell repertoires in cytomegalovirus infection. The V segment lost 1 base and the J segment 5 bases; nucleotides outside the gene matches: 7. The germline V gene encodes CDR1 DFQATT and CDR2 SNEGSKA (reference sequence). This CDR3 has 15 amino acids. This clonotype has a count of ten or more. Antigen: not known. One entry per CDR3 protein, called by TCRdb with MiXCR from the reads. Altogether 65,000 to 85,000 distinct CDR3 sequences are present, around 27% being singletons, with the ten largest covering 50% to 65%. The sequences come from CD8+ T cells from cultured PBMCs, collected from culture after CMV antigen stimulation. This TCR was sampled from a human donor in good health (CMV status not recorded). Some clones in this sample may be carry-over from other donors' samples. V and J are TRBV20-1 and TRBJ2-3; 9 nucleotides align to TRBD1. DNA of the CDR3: TGCAGTGCTAGAGTAAGGACAGGGGTCAAAGATACGCAGTATTTT. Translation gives CSARVRTGVKDTQYF.